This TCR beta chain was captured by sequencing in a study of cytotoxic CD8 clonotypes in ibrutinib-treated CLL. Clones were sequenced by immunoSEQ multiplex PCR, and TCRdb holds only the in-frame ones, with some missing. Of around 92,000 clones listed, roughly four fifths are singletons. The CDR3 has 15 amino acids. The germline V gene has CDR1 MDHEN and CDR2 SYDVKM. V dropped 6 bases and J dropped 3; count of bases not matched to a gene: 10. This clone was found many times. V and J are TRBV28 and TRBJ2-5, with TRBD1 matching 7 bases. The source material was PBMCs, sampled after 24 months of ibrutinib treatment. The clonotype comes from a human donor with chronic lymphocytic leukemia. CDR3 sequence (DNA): TGTGCCAGCAGAAGACAGGGAACACTAAAAGAGACCCAGTACTTC. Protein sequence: CASRRQGTLKETQYF.